What follows are 7 T cell receptor beta chains derived from one specimen sequenced in a study of beta chain features in type 1 diabetes. These receptors are not linked to any known antigen. Reverse transcribing all isolated RNA meant expressed TCRB transcripts were sequenced. Here immunoSEQ multiplex PCR was the method, and the copy in TCRdb shows in-frame clones only, minus some. This table holds about 650,000 clones, roughly 12% found once. Notes on the study in general: Type 1 diabetes patients had TCRB CDR3s that were shorter (moderately but significantly so) in all four CD4+ subsets.

Material: naive CD4+ T cells from blood. These receptors were taken from a man under 40 with type 1 diabetes.

This clone has more than one count but fewer than ten. The chain combines TRBV4-2 with TRBJ2-3; a weak D match, TRBD2 (5 bases). CDR3 size: 14 residues. Germline loops: CDR1 LGHNA, CDR2 YNFKEQ. V lost 4 bases, J lost 6 bases, and 14 bases lay in between. The CDR3 loop is CASSRKGDTDTQYF. The CDR3 DNA reads TGTGCCAGCAGCCGCAAGGGAGACACCGATACGCAGTATTTT.

The chain is built from TRBV27 and TRBJ1-2; 12 nucleotides align to TRBD1. The CDR3 is 16 residues long. Germline CDR1 reads MNHEY; CDR2 reads SMNVEV (reference sequence). J gave up 8 bases and V 5 bases, and 12 bases lay outside the gene matches. The CDR3 is CASSPLSGTGGDGYTF. CDR3 DNA: TGTGCCAGCAGTCCCCTCAGTGGGACAGGGGGCGACGGCTACACCTTC.

The V gene is TRBV29-1, the J gene TRBJ1-4; D is unclear. Trimming stripped 5 bases from V and 11 bases from J, with 21 bases between. Germline values: CDR1 SQVTM, CDR2 ANQGSEA. There are 14 residues in the CDR3. The CDR3 nucleotides read TGCAGCGTTATATGGGGTGCAGCCCTGGGGAAACTGTTTTTT. Translation gives CSVIWGAALGKLFF.

For the CDR3, the DNA is TGTGCCATCAGTGATCAACCAGGGGATCAGCCCCAGCATTTT. Protein: CAISDQPGDQPQHF. The chain carries TRBV10-3 and TRBJ1-5; perhaps TRBD1 as D (6 bases). The CDR3 contains 14 residues. Germline V gene data show CDR1 as ENHRY and CDR2 as SYGVKD. V lost 3 bases, J lost 5 bases, and 11 bases lay in between.

The chain couples TRBV6-5 to TRBJ2-7; the match to TRBD1 covers 8 bases. The germline CDR1 and CDR2 sequences are MNHEY and SVGAGI. The CDR3 has 15 residues. V lost 4 bases to trimming and J lost 7 bases; unmatched junction nucleotides: 12. This CDR3 is CASSSRTGRRREQYF. The CDR3 region has the DNA TGTGCCAGCAGTTCTCGGACAGGGCGTCGTCGGGAGCAGTACTTC.

This clone was detected only a few times. The chain joins TRBV7-9 to TRBJ1-6; D possibly corresponds to TRBD1 (6 bases). This CDR3 has 14 amino acids. V was cut by 4 bases and J by 8 bases, with 12 bases left in between. CDR1 SEHNR and CDR2 FQNEAQ come from the germline V gene (reference sequence). CDR3 sequence reads: CASSSGTSDSPLHF. In DNA, the CDR3 is TGTGCCAGCAGCTCCGGGACATCGGATTCACCCCTCCACTTT.

This clone was detected a few times. Here the CDR3 reads CASSLRDGYTF. CDR3 bases: TGTGCCAGCAGCCTAAGGGATGGCTACACCTTC. V gene TRBV6-1 combines with J gene TRBJ1-2; D is unresolved. The germline gives CDR1 MNHNS, CDR2 SASEGT. V shed 6 bases and J shed 6 bases, with 8 bases lying between them. This CDR3 has 11 amino acids.